The 23 T cell receptor beta chains given below trace back to one sample, sequenced in a study of cytomegalovirus exposure and HLA in healthy donors. The PCR contained 60 Vbeta and 13 Jbeta primers. Profiled with immunoSEQ multiplex PCR; TCRdb holds only in-frame clones, not every one. The profile shows approximately 190,000 clones, roughly 82% of them singletons. Sequences were obtained from PBMCs. These receptors were obtained from a woman aged 45-65 years in good health and CMV-seropositive.

The genes are TRBV30 and TRBJ2-1, with 8 bases matching TRBD2. This CDR3 has 15 residues. Trimming took 1 base from V and 4 from J; bases not matched to a gene: 6. From germline, CDR1 is GTSNPN and CDR2 SVGIG (reference sequence). CDR3 nucleotides: TGTGCCTGGAGTGGGGGTAGCGGGGATTACAATGAGCAGTTCTTC. Translated, it gives CAWSGGSGDYNEQFF.

This clone appeared a few times. This chain uses TRBV11-2 with TRBJ2-5; TRBD2 might be the D (6 bases). The CDR3 extends over 18 amino acids. The V gene's germline CDR1 is SGHAT and CDR2 FQNNGV. V dropped 3 bases and J dropped 2 bases, with 22 bases sitting between them. The CDR3 region is CASSLGGPGRSVQETQYF. The CDR3 DNA follows: TGTGCCAGCAGCTTGGGGGGTCCGGGACGGTCAGTTCAAGAGACCCAGTACTTC. Using reference TRBV11-2 and TRBJ2-5 for the parts outside the CDR3, the full variable domain is EAGVAQSPRYKIIEKRQSVAFWCNPISGHATLYWYQQILGQGPKLLIQFQNNGVVDDSQLPKDRFSAERLKGVDSTLKIQPAKLEDSAVYLCASSLGGPGRSVQETQYFGPGTRLLVL.

The J gene is TRBJ1-1, the V gene TRBV6-5; D is undetermined. Trimming removed 10 bases from V and 3 bases from J, with 9 bases in between. Germline-derived CDR1 and CDR2 are MNHEY and SVGAGI. The CDR3 runs 11 residues. The CDR3 sequence: CATERDTEAFF. Here the CDR3 DNA reads TGTGCCACCGAGAGGGACACTGAAGCTTTCTTT.

This chain connects TRBV18 to TRBJ1-2; 11 nucleotides line up with TRBD1. This CDR3 region has 16 residues. The J segment lost 6 bases and the V segment lost 3 bases, leaving 9 bases of the junction unmatched. Germline loops: CDR1 KGHSH, CDR2 LQKENI. The CDR3 DNA reads TGTGCCAGCTCACCCCGGGACAGGGGGGATTCTAATGGCTACACCTTC. Amino acids: CASSPRDRGDSNGYTF.

This chain uses TRBV5-1 with TRBJ2-5; 14 nucleotides agree with TRBD2. V shed 5 bases and J 4 bases; nucleotides not matched to a gene: 1. The CDR3 spans 14 residues. Germline values: CDR1 SGHRS, CDR2 YFSETQ. The CDR3 region is CASRTSGGAETQYF. Here the CDR3 DNA reads TGCGCCAGCAGGACTAGCGGGGGGGCAGAGACCCAGTACTTC.

The V and J genes are TRBV10-3 and TRBJ2-7; TRBD2 is a possible D gene (5 bases). Germline loops: CDR1 ENHRY, CDR2 SYGVKD. Trimming stripped 8 bases from V and 4 bases from J, with 12 bases between. The CDR3 runs to 12 residues. The DNA for the CDR3 is TGTGCCATCCGGGGAGACGGTTACGAGCAGTACTTC. This encodes CAIRGDGYEQYF.

This clone was observed a single time. This rearrangement joins TRBV4-1 to TRBJ1-3; no clear D gene. Looked up from germline, CDR1 is MGHRA and CDR2 is YSYEKL. This CDR3 contains 15 residues. Trimming removed 4 bases at V and 5 bases at J, with 15 bases between. The CDR3 loop reads CASSPIAPRRNTIYF. In DNA form, the CDR3 reads TGCGCCAGCAGCCCCATAGCGCCAAGGAGAAACACCATATATTTT.

This chain joins TRBV7-9 and TRBJ1-4; TRBD1 agrees at 7 bases. V shed 3 bases, J shed 5 bases, and the junction held 3 bases outside the gene matches. The length of the CDR3 is 14 residues. Germline CDR1 reads SEHNR; CDR2 reads FQNEAQ (reference sequence). The CDR3 DNA reads as TGTGCCAGCAGCTTGGACAGGAGCAATGAAAAACTGTTTTTT. It translates to CASSLDRSNEKLFF. Full variable domain (outside the CDR3, taken from reference TRBV7-9 and TRBJ1-4): DTGVSQNPRHKITKRGQNVTFRCDPISEHNRLYWYRQTLGQGPEFLTYFQNEAQLEKSRLLSDRFSAERPKGSFSTLEIQRTEQGDSAMYLCASSLDRSNEKLFFGSGTQLSVL.

This chain joins TRBV5-4 and TRBJ2-3, with TRBD1 matching over 7 bases. The V gene end was trimmed by 9 bases and the J gene end by 3 bases; junction bases not matched to a gene: 10. Germline V gene data show CDR1 as SGHNT and CDR2 as YYREEE (reference sequence). CDR3 length: 14 amino acids. CDR3 bases: TGTGCCACCTCGCCCCAGGGGGAGACAGATACGCAGTATTTT. Protein sequence: CATSPQGETDTQYF.

The chain joins TRBV5-1 to TRBJ2-2, with D perhaps TRBD1 (6 bases). Trimming removed 2 bases at V and 0 bases at J, with 17 bases between. The V gene's germline CDR1 is SGHRS and CDR2 YFSETQ. The CDR3 contains 18 residues. The CDR3 reads CASSFGQSFVSNTGELFF. The CDR3 DNA reads TGCGCCAGCAGCTTCGGACAGAGCTTCGTCTCGAACACCGGGGAGCTGTTTTTT.

The gene calls are TRBV7-2 and TRBJ1-2, with 9 positions matching TRBD1. V shed 5 bases, J shed 4 bases, and the junction held 8 bases outside the gene matches. The CDR3 runs to 15 residues. Germline V lookup: CDR1 SGHTA, CDR2 FQGNSA. The CDR3 nucleotides are TGTGCCAGCAGCCCACGACAGGGGGGGACCTATGGCTACACCTTC. Protein product: CASSPRQGGTYGYTF.

This chain uses TRBV7-9 with TRBJ2-7; possibly TRBD1 for D (6 bases). The germline gives CDR1 SEHNR, CDR2 FQNEAQ (reference sequence). This CDR3 is 14 amino acids long. Between the trimmed V and J ends, which lost 5 bases and 1 base, there was a span of 12 bases. The CDR3 spells CASSRDTTSYEQYF. The CDR3 coding sequence is TGTGCCAGCAGCAGGGACACTACATCCTACGAGCAGTACTTC. The full variable domain, in which reference TRBV7-9 and TRBJ2-7 provide the parts outside the CDR3, is DTGVSQNPRHKITKRGQNVTFRCDPISEHNRLYWYRQTLGQGPEFLTYFQNEAQLEKSRLLSDRFSAERPKGSFSTLEIQRTEQGDSAMYLCASSRDTTSYEQYFGPGTRLTVT.

The rearrangement uses TRBV7-9 and TRBJ2-2; 10 bases match TRBD2. Germline CDR1 is SEHNR and CDR2 is FQNEAQ (reference sequence). The CDR3 loop spans 15 amino acids. J was trimmed by 1 base and V by 4 bases; bases with no gene match: 0. Written as DNA, the CDR3 is TGTGCCAGCAGCTGGACTAGCGGGAACACCGGGGAGCTGTTTTTT. It encodes CASSWTSGNTGELFF.

V usage is TRBV27 and J usage is TRBJ2-2; D not certain. V lost 9 bases to trimming and J lost 1 base, with 12 bases between them. Germline V gene sequence: CDR1 MNHEY, CDR2 SMNVEV (reference sequence). This CDR3 region has 14 residues. The CDR3 region is CASKYLGNTGELFF. The CDR3 DNA reads TGTGCCAGTAAATACCTAGGGAACACCGGGGAGCTGTTTTTT.

The chain recombines TRBV19 with TRBJ2-2, with D tentatively TRBD1 (6 bases). Germline V lookup: CDR1 LNHDA, CDR2 SQIVND (reference sequence). The CDR3 has 14 residues. V was clipped by 7 bases and J by 1 base, with 10 bases between them. As DNA, the CDR3 is TGTGCCAGTAACGGACAGAAGAACACCGGGGAGCTGTTTTTT. Translation: CASNGQKNTGELFF.

This chain uses TRBV7-9 with TRBJ1-5; 8 bases map to TRBD1. Germline V CDR1 and CDR2: SEHNR, FQNEAQ (reference sequence). This CDR3 is built from 15 residues. The J segment lost 1 base and the V segment lost 5 bases, leaving 4 bases of the junction unmatched. The CDR3 protein is CASSPQGASNQPQHF. CDR3 bases: TGTGCCAGCAGCCCTCAGGGGGCGAGCAATCAGCCCCAGCATTTT.

V gene TRBV10-3 combines with J gene TRBJ1-1; 7 positions agree with TRBD1. Germline V gene data show CDR1 as ENHRY and CDR2 as SYGVKD. This CDR3 region has 14 residues. The V segment lost 2 bases and the J segment 6 bases; nucleotides outside the gene matches: 6. The CDR3 DNA sequence: TGTGCCATCAGTGAGCCGGACAGGCGGGCTGAAGCTTTCTTT. Translating it yields CAISEPDRRAEAFF.

This chain connects TRBV6-1 to TRBJ1-4, with D hard to call. The length of the CDR3 is 15 residues. Per germline, CDR1 MNHNS and CDR2 SASEGT. V lost 0 bases and J 7 bases, leaving 12 bases between the germline ends. The CDR3 protein is CASSEALGRGEKLFF. The CDR3, as DNA: TGTGCCAGCAGTGAAGCGCTTGGGCGTGGTGAAAAACTGTTTTTT.

The V and J genes are TRBV5-1 and TRBJ2-3, with D maybe TRBD2 (5 bases). CDR3 length: 16 residues. Germline V gene sequence: CDR1 SGHRS, CDR2 YFSETQ. Trimming left V 1 base short and J 2 bases short, with 14 bases between. CDR3 sequence: CASSLWGEATTDTQYF. The DNA for the CDR3 is TGCGCCAGCAGCTTGTGGGGAGAAGCTACCACAGATACGCAGTATTTT.

The V gene is TRBV19, the J gene TRBJ2-3; D perhaps matches TRBD2 (7 bases). The CDR3 has 17 residues. CDR1 LNHDA and CDR2 SQIVND come from the germline V gene (reference sequence). The V and J ends lost 1 base and 4 bases respectively, with 18 bases between them. CDR3 protein: CASSIGGGQAHSDTQYF. CDR3 nucleotides: TGTGCCAGTAGTATAGGGGGGGGGCAAGCACATTCAGATACGCAGTATTTT. The full variable domain, completed using reference TRBV19 and TRBJ2-3, is DGGITQSPKYLFRKEGQNVTLSCEQNLNHDAMYWYRQDPGQGLRLIYYSQIVNDFQKGDIAEGYSVSREKKESFPLTVTSAQKNPTAFYLCASSIGGGQAHSDTQYFGPGTRLTVL.

This sequence joins TRBV13 and TRBJ1-2, with 7 bases fitting TRBD1. V shed 3 bases, J shed 6 bases, and the junction held 10 bases outside the gene matches. This CDR3 comprises 15 residues. Germline V gives CDR1 PRHDT, CDR2 FYEKMQ (reference sequence). CDR3 in DNA: TGTGCCAGCAGCTTCCGAGACAGGGTACGGGATGGCTACACCTTC. It translates to CASSFRDRVRDGYTF.

This sequence joins TRBV5-4 and TRBJ2-5; maybe TRBD2 (6 bases). The CDR3 consists of 16 residues. V was shortened by 3 bases and J by 4 bases, with 19 bases between the two germline ends. CDR1 and CDR2 from the germline V gene are SGHNT and YYREEE (reference sequence). CDR3 loop: CASSSGGTRRVETQYF. The DNA of the CDR3 is TGTGCCAGCAGCTCAGGAGGGACGAGGAGGGTAGAGACCCAGTACTTC.

The chain uses TRBV11-2 and TRBJ2-5; TRBD1 is a possible D gene (6 bases). CDR3 length equals 15 residues. The germline CDR1 and CDR2 sequences are SGHAT and FQNNGV. Trimming stripped 5 bases from V and 2 bases from J, with 15 bases between. The CDR3, as DNA: TGTGCCAGCAGCCAAGGGACACAAACACAAGAGACCCAGTACTTC. It codes for CASSQGTQTQETQYF.